This T cell receptor beta chain was captured in a study of blood T cell repertoires in COVID-19. Study overall: Specimens from acute and convalescent COVID-19 originated in the United States, Italy and Spain. PBMCs, B-cell-depleted T cells, or T cells provided the cDNA or gDNA that made up the material.

Original processing notes: Reference gene primer amplification yielded estimated nucleated cell counts. Produced via immunoSEQ multiplex PCR; TCRdb's table is partial and in-frame only. V, J and clone size were drawn from that table, and D and trimming were deduced from the DNA. The top ten hold around 7% of the sample, which has approximately 90,000 clones, around 87% seen once. V lost 5 bases to trimming and J lost 3 bases, with 22 bases between them. Germline-derived CDR1 and CDR2 are SGHVS and FNYEAQ. CDR3 length: 17 residues. The sequenced sample was peripheral blood. The V and J genes are TRBV7-6 and TRBJ1-2, with no clear D. The receptor was derived from a human donor with acute or convalescent COVID-19. The donor label of this sample is uncertain. CDR3 amino acids: CASSPSAGTQAHYGYTF. CDR3 coding DNA: TGTGCCAGCAGCCCCTCCGCCGGTACTCAAGCCCACTATGGCTACACCTTC.